This record concerns one TCR beta chain sequence. The sample is drawn from a study of blood T cell repertoires in COVID-19. On the study more broadly: Collection of acute and convalescent COVID-19 samples took place in the United States, Italy and Spain. Sources were T cells, B-cell-depleted T cells, or PBMCs; the material itself was cDNA or gDNA.

Trimming cost V 7 bases and J 3 bases, with 12 bases left between them. The germline V gene encodes CDR1 MNHEY and CDR2 SVGAGI. The CDR3 consists of 13 residues. In the authors' workflow: It was from reference gene primer amplification that nucleated cell counts were estimated. The assay was immunoSEQ multiplex PCR, and TCRdb's table has in-frame clones only and misses some. That table supplies the V and J calls and clone size; D and trimming were determined from the DNA. The sample lists 150,000 to 200,000 clones; about 92% were seen once. The chain employs TRBV6-5 and TRBJ1-1, with no clear D. The sample taken for sequencing was peripheral blood. The clonotype originates from a man aged 55-75 years with active or convalescent COVID-19. The CDR3 sequence is CASNLVGDTEAFF. The CDR3 region has the DNA TGTGCCAGCAATCTCGTCGGGGACACTGAAGCTTTCTTT.